This paragraph reports one T cell receptor (beta chain). The count of this clone is one. Its antigen is currently not known. Qualities for individual bases were not recorded, and no much larger clone is one base off. This sample is drawn from a study of T cell responses to AZD1222 COVID-19 vaccine (dated by TCRdb to 2020 to 2022). Study-level background: AZD1222 recipients with second doses at about 4 weeks or about 12 weeks were pooled, because spike-specific TCR depth and breadth did not differ between schedules. A total of about 250 trial participants underwent TCR sequencing, of whom about 210 had received two doses of AZD1222 and about 25 had received two doses of the MenACWY control vaccine. Trial participants were enrolled by age into 18-55, 56-69 and 70-plus year subgroups, with about 150, 28 and 57 TCR-sequenced participants respectively.

The CDR3 regions of human TCRbeta chains were analyzed by immunosequencing. The original pipeline was this. Repertoire TCRs were checked for matches against a reference library of SARS-CoV-2-specific TCRs that had been generated using the MIRA antigen-specificity platform. Breadth was defined as the fraction of unique TCRs that were SARS-CoV-2-associated. Depth was defined as the fraction of total T cells that were SARS-CoV-2-associated. Using the MIRA data, each spike-specific TCR was assigned both to the spike region to which the TCR was reactive and to a CD4 or CD8 class. Log10-transformed breadth and depth values were compared by one-way ANOVA with Sidak's multiple comparisons tests. TCRdb limited this immuneACCESS table to in-frame rearrangements with V and J called. A share of clones is missing; checked studies link under half to unresolved V genes, and the rest is unexplained. V and J calls and clone size are those listed in that table; D and trimming were worked out from the DNA. The sample table shows about 120,000 clones, and 75% to 90% are seen once. The ten most abundant clones make up 2% to 3% of the sample.

Read against the paper, the sample's time point label means: baseline before first vaccination. Vaccinee samples came from UK trials COV001 and COV002, including a single-blind randomized controlled phase 2/3 trial of AZD1222 (ChAdOx1 nCoV-19) in healthy adults. For TCRbeta chain sequencing, PBMC samples from trial participants were taken at day 0 and at day 28 after the second dose. Trimming takes 2 bases from V and 3 bases from J, and the germline ends sit 14 bases apart. The CDR3 covers 15 residues, taking in both the cysteine and the phenylalanine. Only the CDR3 DNA is retained, 45 bases long and in frame from the first base. The germline V gene specifies MRHNA as CDR1 and SNTAGT as CDR2. Overall results and qualifications from the work: Epitopes outside the regions mutated in the B.1.351 and B.1.1.7 variants were reportedly recognized by nearly half of the unique spike-specific TCRs. Vaccine-associated CD4 TCRs spanned the whole spike protein, with dominant responses in regions 160-218 and 743-854. In the small 56-69-year group, the increase in depth fell short of significance, most likely because of low power. After two AZD1222 doses, both the breadth and the depth of spike-specific TCRs were significantly higher than at day 0 and than in MenACWY recipients. Conclusions about previously exposed vaccinees are limited, since just six AZD1222 recipients were seropositive for SARS-CoV-2 at baseline. Because no day 14 peak-response samples were available, the repertoires could be characterized only after the peak T cell response. Participants were mostly white British and included more females than males, and it was suggested by the authors that clonal diversity may have been underestimated.

The source of this sequence is an adult in good health. Sequenced here: peripheral blood, sampled on day 0 of AZD1222 vaccination. Rearrangement joined TRBV6-4 to TRBJ2-7; the D gene is not confidently resolved. CDR3 protein: CASSDMGSRHYEQYF. The nucleotides read TGTGCCAGCAGTGACATGGGCTCTCGACACTACGAGCAGTACTTC.